These 27 T cell receptor beta chains were all obtained from the same sample, sequenced in a study of T cell changes during pregnancy in multiple sclerosis. Produced via immunoSEQ multiplex PCR; TCRdb's table is partial and in-frame only. This table has around 75,000 clones, roughly nine tenths appearing once. This sample comprised CD4+ T cells from peripheral blood mononuclear cells, obtained in the third trimester of pregnancy. The receptors derive from a female donor in good health, enrolled as a control in a pregnancy study.

The rearrangement links TRBV7-2 to TRBJ2-1; D gene unclear. CDR1 and CDR2 from the germline V gene are SGHTA and FQGNSA. Between the trimmed V and J ends, which lost 5 bases and 8 bases, there was a span of 10 bases. This CDR3 spans 12 amino acids. The CDR3 DNA follows: TGTGCCAGCAGCGGATCAGGTTATGAGCAGTTCTTC. It yields the protein CASSGSGYEQFF.

This clone was picked up one time. Other DNA sequences in the same sample also yield this CDR3. The genes are TRBV7-2 and TRBJ2-5, with 7 bases aligning to TRBD1. With 3 bases clipped from V and 4 bases from J, the junction kept 2 bases outside the gene matches. CDR1 and CDR2 (germline): SGHTA, FQGNSA. There are 13 residues in the CDR3. In nucleotides, the CDR3 is TGTGCCAGCAGCTTGGGACAGCGAGAGACCCAGTACTTC. Translating gives CASSLGQRETQYF. The full variable domain, its missing parts supplied by reference TRBV7-2 and TRBJ2-5, is GAGVSQSPSNKVTEKGKDVELRCDPISGHTALYWYRQSLGQGLEFLIYFQGNSAPDKSGLPSDRFSAERTGGSVSTLTIQRTQQEDSAVYLCASSLGQRETQYFGPGTRLLVL.

The table lists this clone with a count of one. V usage is TRBV5-6 and J usage is TRBJ1-3; D call uncertain. From germline, CDR1 is SGHDT and CDR2 YYEEEE. Trimming took off 2 bases at V and 0 bases at J, with 9 bases between the two ends. CDR3 length equals 15 residues. The CDR3 is CASSLVRSSGNTIYF. For the CDR3, the DNA is TGTGCCAGCAGCTTAGTCAGGTCCTCTGGAAACACCATATATTTT.

The rearrangement joins TRBV5-6 to TRBJ1-3; D is unclear. V was pared by 4 bases and J by 4 bases, with 18 bases between. The germline CDR1 and CDR2 sequences are SGHDT and YYEEEE. This CDR3 comprises 16 residues. CDR3 in amino acids: CASSTTSVREGNTIYF. DNA for the CDR3: TGTGCCAGCAGCACGACATCCGTCCGGGAGGGAAACACCATATATTTT.

The V and J genes are TRBV30 and TRBJ2-1, with 9 bases fitting TRBD1. Looked up from germline, CDR1 is GTSNPN and CDR2 is SVGIG (reference sequence). V shed 2 bases, J shed 15 bases, and the junction held 20 bases outside the gene matches. The CDR3 contains 16 residues. The CDR3 reads CAWSSKQGALSGQTFF. DNA for the CDR3: TGTGCCTGGAGTTCAAAACAGGGGGCTTTATCAGGTCAAACGTTCTTC.

This clone came up once. The J gene is TRBJ1-4, the V gene TRBV19, with TRBD1 matching over 7 bases. After removal of 5 bases from V and 7 bases from J, the junction contained 1 base not matched to a gene. Germline CDR1 reads LNHDA; CDR2 reads SQIVND (reference sequence). The CDR3 loop spans 12 amino acids. CDR3 region: CASSGDSEKLFF. The DNA of the CDR3 is TGTGCCAGTAGTGGGGACAGTGAAAAACTGTTTTTT.

For the CDR3, the DNA is TGCGCCAGCAGCCATCAAAGTGACAGGGTCGATGGCTACACCTTC. Amino acids: CASSHQSDRVDGYTF. This chain uses TRBV4-3 with TRBJ1-2, with 7 nucleotides matching TRBD1. CDR1 and CDR2 (germline): LGHNA, YSLEER. CDR3 length: 15 amino acids. Trimming at V came to 3 bases and at J to 6 bases, leaving 10 bases not matched to a gene.

The chain couples TRBV30 to TRBJ1-3; TRBD1 is a possible D gene (6 bases). The CDR3 has 16 amino acids. V was clipped by 1 base and J by 4 bases, with 17 bases between them. CDR1 GTSNPN and CDR2 SVGIG come from the germline V gene (reference sequence). The CDR3 is CAWSGRSGGRGNTIYF. CDR3 DNA sequence: TGTGCCTGGAGTGGCCGCTCCGGGGGGCGCGGAAACACCATATATTTT.

The gene calls are TRBV6-1 and TRBJ1-2, with D maybe TRBD1 (5 bases). Germline V gene data show CDR1 as MNHNS and CDR2 as SASEGT. The CDR3 contains 15 residues. Trimming removed 5 bases at V and 6 bases at J, with 19 bases between. The CDR3 reads CASSPYRGEGDGYTF. In DNA form, the CDR3 reads TGTGCCAGCAGTCCATACAGAGGAGAAGGGGATGGCTACACCTTC.

This clone was seen only once. This sequence joins TRBV23-1 and TRBJ2-7; 9 bases fit TRBD1. TRBV23-1 is annotated as an ORF whose role is uncertain. The J segment lost 5 bases and the V segment lost 6 bases, leaving 5 bases of the junction unmatched. The CDR3 runs to 13 residues. In DNA form, the CDR3 reads TGCGCCAGCAGGGGGACAGGGTTCGACGAGCAGTACTTC. Translating it yields CASRGTGFDEQYF.

This clone came up once. The chain couples TRBV5-1 to TRBJ2-7; 11 nucleotides agree with TRBD2. The J segment lost 5 bases and the V segment lost 0 bases, leaving 10 bases of the junction unmatched. Germline CDR1 reads SGHRS; CDR2 reads YFSETQ. The CDR3 runs to 17 residues. The CDR3 DNA sequence: TGCGCCAGCAGCTTGGCCCCCCTAGCGGGGGGAATGAACGAGCAGTACTTC. The encoded protein is CASSLAPLAGGMNEQYF.

The rearrangement uses TRBV10-1 and TRBJ2-7; D might be TRBD2 (5 bases). The CDR3 loop spans 14 amino acids. The V and J ends lost 5 bases and 3 bases respectively, with 14 bases between them. Germline CDR1 and CDR2: WNHNN and SYGVQD (reference sequence). For the CDR3, the DNA is TGCGCCAGCAGTCCCGCGGGCCGACTCTACGAGCAGTACTTC. Residues: CASSPAGRLYEQYF.

This CDR3 reads CAWSVGLPGQGQPQHF. The CDR3 DNA reads as TGTGCCTGGAGTGTGGGTTTACCGGGACAGGGACAGCCCCAGCATTTT. This sequence joins TRBV30 and TRBJ1-5; TRBD1 matches at 9 bases. There are 16 residues in the CDR3. V lost 0 bases and J lost 7; bases outside the gene matches: 10. Germline lookup yields CDR1 GTSNPN and CDR2 SVGIG (reference sequence).

The chain combines TRBV9 with TRBJ2-3; 8 bases are a match to TRBD1. The V segment lost 4 bases and the J segment 5 bases; nucleotides outside the gene matches: 9. In germline, CDR1 is SGDLS, CDR2 YYNGEE. The CDR3 extends over 15 amino acids. In nucleotides, the CDR3 is TGTGCCAGCAGCCGCCGGACAGGGCTTCTAGATACGCAGTATTTT. Amino acids: CASSRRTGLLDTQYF.

The chain joins TRBV4-2 to TRBJ2-1; 9 nucleotides align to TRBD2. There are 17 residues in the CDR3. The V and J ends lost 4 bases and 5 bases, in that order; junction bases with no gene match: 12. CDR1 LGHNA and CDR2 YNFKEQ come from the germline V gene. The DNA of the CDR3 is TGTGCCAGCAGCCGGACCCAGATAGCGGGGGATAACAATGAGCAGTTCTTC. Translating it yields CASSRTQIAGDNNEQFF.

V is TRBV10-3 and J is TRBJ1-4; unclear D gene. There are 13 residues in the CDR3. Trimming shortened V by 7 bases and J by 5 bases, and 11 bases separated the two germline ends. Germline-derived CDR1 and CDR2 are ENHRY and SYGVKD. CDR3 DNA: TGTGCCATCAATTCCGGTACCAATGAAAAACTGTTTTTT. Amino acids: CAINSGTNEKLFF.

This clone was detected only once. The CDR3 DNA sequence: TGTGCCAGCAGCTTAGGCGTCAGCGGCGGCTACTATGGCTACACCTTC. As protein: CASSLGVSGGYYGYTF. The chain carries TRBV11-1 and TRBJ1-2; D call uncertain. V was pared by 1 base and J by 3 bases, with 15 bases between. The length of the CDR3 is 16 residues. Germline V lookup: CDR1 SGHAT, CDR2 FQDESV (reference sequence).

This chain links TRBV28 with TRBJ1-2; D might be TRBD1 (6 bases). Trimming cost V 6 bases and J 0 bases, with 17 bases left between them. Per germline, CDR1 MDHEN and CDR2 SYDVKM. The CDR3 has 16 residues. The CDR3 DNA sequence: TGTGCCAGCAGACCTCAGGGGACACAAACTAACTATGGCTACACCTTC. It encodes CASRPQGTQTNYGYTF.

The V and J genes are TRBV7-2 and TRBJ2-1; D is uncertain. With 7 bases removed from V and 7 bases from J, the gap between germline ends came to 14 bases. CDR1 is SGHTA, CDR2 FQGNSA, per germline. The CDR3 runs 13 residues. This CDR3 is CASTLADGNEQFF. In DNA form, the CDR3 reads TGTGCCAGCACCTTGGCCGACGGGAATGAGCAGTTCTTC.

The genes are TRBV23-1 and TRBJ1-5; D not resolved. TRBV23-1 carries the ORF label, with uncertain function. Deletions cut 2 bases from V and 9 bases from J, with 14 bases between. The CDR3 consists of 14 residues. CDR3 protein: CASSQLTPEGPQHF. The CDR3 nucleotides are TGCGCCAGCAGTCAACTAACACCCGAGGGGCCCCAGCATTTT.

The CDR3 nucleotides read TGTGCCACCGTGTCACAGGGGGCCACCGGGGAGCTGTTTTTT. Amino acids: CATVSQGATGELFF. The chain employs TRBV6-1 and TRBJ2-2; TRBD1 matches 9 bases. The V and J ends lost 10 bases and 4 bases, in that order; junction bases with no gene match: 7. This CDR3 has 14 residues. Germline V CDR1 and CDR2: MNHNS, SASEGT.

This chain joins TRBV4-3 and TRBJ2-2; 11 bases are shared with TRBD2. There are 18 residues in the CDR3. V lost 4 bases and J lost 0; bases outside the gene matches: 7. The germline CDR1 and CDR2 sequences are LGHNA and YSLEER. The DNA of the CDR3 is TGCGCCAGCAGCCTACGACTAGCGGGGAATACGAACACCGGGGAGCTGTTTTTT. This sequence encodes CASSLRLAGNTNTGELFF.

The gene calls are TRBV29-1 and TRBJ1-4, with TRBD1 matching over 7 bases. The CDR3 runs 12 residues. Germline V CDR1 and CDR2: SQVTM, ANQGSEA. This CDR3 is CSGRGSNEKLFF. The CDR3 DNA reads as TGCAGTGGCAGGGGGAGCAATGAAAAACTGTTTTTT.

V gene TRBV6-6 combines with J gene TRBJ1-1; no reliable D call. Trimming cost V 2 bases and J 1 base, with 8 bases left between them. Germline V gene data show CDR1 as MNHNY and CDR2 as SVGAGI (reference sequence). The CDR3 is made up of 14 amino acids. The CDR3 region has the DNA TGTGCCAGCAGTTACCGTGGAGGGAACACTGAAGCTTTCTTT. Its protein is CASSYRGGNTEAFF.

The gene calls are TRBV5-1 and TRBJ2-3; a weak D match, TRBD2 (7 bases). V was shortened by 0 bases and J by 1 base, with 9 bases between the two germline ends. CDR3 length: 15 residues. In germline, CDR1 is SGHRS, CDR2 YFSETQ. CDR3 sequence reads: CASSLGGGRTDTQYF. In DNA, the CDR3 is TGCGCCAGCAGCTTGGGCGGGGGCCGCACAGATACGCAGTATTTT.

The rearrangement links TRBV11-3 to TRBJ1-1; no clear D gene. Germline loops: CDR1 SGHNT, CDR2 YENEEA. Trimming shortened V by 0 bases and J by 2 bases, and 13 bases separated the two germline ends. CDR3 length: 16 residues. CDR3 bases: TGTGCCAGCAGCTTAGAAGAGCGGGCAATCAACACTGAAGCTTTCTTT. It yields the protein CASSLEERAINTEAFF.

This chain links TRBV19 with TRBJ1-5; no clear D gene. V was trimmed by 3 bases and J by 3 bases, leaving 9 bases between them. The CDR3 runs to 14 residues. Germline V gene sequence: CDR1 LNHDA, CDR2 SQIVND (reference sequence). CDR3 DNA: TGTGCCAGTAGTATTTGGCAAGACAATCAGCCCCAGCATTTT. Residues: CASSIWQDNQPQHF.